The next 27 T cell receptor beta chains were all read from a single sample in a study of technical replicates of blood from several donors (TCRdb year 2017). Library creation used the immunoSEQ multiplex PCR assay. As stored in TCRdb, this immuneACCESS dataset retains in-frame rearrangements with V and J assigned. A fraction of the clones does not appear; measured against another copy, unresolved V genes explain less than half of the discrepancy, and the remainder lacks a known reason. In all, the sample holds about 82,000 clones, and about 93% of those were seen once. The ten largest clones represent around 0.42% of the sample. Specimen: T cells isolated from PBMCs. The receptors shown here come from a human donor in good health.

The chain uses TRBV19 and TRBJ2-6, with 7 bases matching TRBD1. CDR1 is LNHDA and CDR2 is SQIVND in the germline V gene (reference sequence). J was trimmed by 0 bases and V by 6 bases; bases with no gene match: 8. The CDR3 has 17 residues. The CDR3 here is CASSYGTAGSGANVLTF. The CDR3 DNA reads as TGTGCCAGTAGCTACGGGACAGCTGGCTCTGGGGCCAACGTCCTGACTTTC.

The J gene is TRBJ2-5, the V gene TRBV29-1, with D perhaps TRBD2 (7 bases). Trimming took 3 bases from V and 5 from J, leaving 10 bases between them. Germline assignment: CDR1 SQVTM and CDR2 ANQGSEA. CDR3 length: 12 amino acids. The CDR3 is CSVDEGGETQYF. The DNA of the CDR3 is TGCAGCGTTGACGAGGGGGGGGAGACCCAGTACTTC.

The chain links TRBV6-1 to TRBJ1-2; D remains ambiguous. The germline V gene encodes CDR1 MNHNS and CDR2 SASEGT. The CDR3 is 14 amino acids. V was trimmed by 6 bases and J by 4 bases, leaving 15 bases between them. The CDR3: CASRASGDTYGYTF. The CDR3 nucleotides are TGTGCCAGCAGGGCGTCGGGAGACACCTATGGCTACACCTTC.

J is TRBJ2-7 and V is TRBV4-1, with 7 bases lining up with TRBD1. Trimming cost V 4 bases and J 4 bases; bases outside gene matches: 7. Germline-derived CDR1 and CDR2 are MGHRA and YSYEKL. The CDR3 runs 14 residues. The CDR3 region has the DNA TGCGCCAGCAGCCTCGACAGGGAGATTTACGAGCAGTACTTC. This translates into CASSLDREIYEQYF.

This chain connects TRBV28 to TRBJ2-7, with D perhaps matching TRBD1 (6 bases). CDR1 is MDHEN and CDR2 is SYDVKM in the germline V gene. The V end lost 6 bases, the J end lost 2 bases, and 17 bases lay between the germline ends. The CDR3 is 15 residues long. The CDR3 region has the DNA TGTGCCAGCAGCCTAACAGGGATAAATCCCTACGAGCAGTACTTC. Translating gives CASSLTGINPYEQYF.

The J gene is TRBJ1-4, the V gene TRBV9; the match to TRBD1 covers 12 bases. Germline lookup yields CDR1 SGDLS and CDR2 YYNGEE. This CDR3 spans 15 amino acids. Unmatched junction bases numbered 2, after V lost 2 bases and J lost 6 bases. The CDR3 spells CASSVGQGAHEKLFF. The CDR3 DNA reads as TGTGCCAGCAGCGTGGGACAGGGGGCGCATGAAAAACTGTTTTTT.

The V and J genes are TRBV5-1 and TRBJ2-7; D perhaps matches TRBD2 (6 bases). Germline V CDR1 and CDR2: SGHRS, YFSETQ. V was shortened by 2 bases and J by 2 bases, with 17 bases between the two germline ends. CDR3 size: 16 residues. This CDR3 is CASSLGVADPTYEQYF. In nucleotides, the CDR3 is TGCGCCAGCAGCTTAGGAGTAGCGGACCCAACCTACGAGCAGTACTTC.

The rearrangement links TRBV5-1 to TRBJ1-5, with 8 bases aligning to TRBD1. This CDR3 has 13 amino acids. Losses at the gene ends were 0 bases for V and 7 bases for J; bases not matched to a gene: 0. Germline CDR1 SGHRS, CDR2 YFSETQ. The CDR3 here is CASSLDRGQPQHF. The CDR3 region has the DNA TGCGCCAGCAGCTTGGACAGGGGGCAGCCCCAGCATTTT.

The chain links TRBV15 to TRBJ2-7, with 8 bases aligning to TRBD1. The germline V gene encodes CDR1 LNHNV and CDR2 YYDKDF (reference sequence). V was clipped by 6 bases and J by 5 bases; unmatched bases: 6. The CDR3 covers 13 residues. The CDR3 DNA reads as TGTGCCACCAGGGTCAGGGGGCTTGACGAGCAGTACTTC. Encoded protein: CATRVRGLDEQYF.

This chain connects TRBV7-6 to TRBJ2-7; 7 bases map to TRBD1. The germline CDR1 and CDR2 sequences are SGHVS and FNYEAQ. This CDR3 region has 13 residues. With V trimmed by 4 bases and J by 2 bases, 2 bases remained unmatched. CDR3 residues: CASSYGTAYEQYF. The CDR3 DNA sequence: TGTGCCAGCAGCTACGGGACAGCCTACGAGCAGTACTTC.

The chain employs TRBV2 and TRBJ2-1; TRBD2 matches 13 bases. Per the germline V gene, CDR1 is SNHLY and CDR2 is FYNNEI. V was clipped by 6 bases and J by 3 bases; unmatched bases: 5. CDR3 length equals 16 residues. In DNA, the CDR3 is TGTGCCAGCAGACCCGGGACTAGCGGGAACTACAATGAGCAGTTCTTC. Translation gives CASRPGTSGNYNEQFF.

The V call is TRBV10-3, the J call TRBJ1-2; 9 bases line up with TRBD1. This CDR3 region has 13 residues. CDR1 is ENHRY, CDR2 SYGVKD, per germline. With V trimmed by 7 bases and J by 5 bases, 5 bases remained unmatched. The CDR3 region is CAITLDRGYGYTF. Here the CDR3 DNA reads TGTGCCATCACTTTGGACAGGGGATATGGCTACACCTTC.

The rearrangement links TRBV15 to TRBJ1-5; 8 nucleotides match TRBD1. Germline V gene lookup returns CDR1 LNHNV and CDR2 YYDKDF (reference sequence). V shed 4 bases and J 2 bases; nucleotides not matched to a gene: 7. CDR3 length: 16 residues. The CDR3 sequence: CATSIGAGGGNQPQHF. DNA for the CDR3: TGTGCCACCAGCATTGGGGCAGGGGGCGGCAATCAGCCCCAGCATTTT. The full variable domain, rest sourced from reference TRBV15 and TRBJ1-5, is DAMVIQNPRYQVTQFGKPVTLSCSQTLNHNVMYWYQQKSSQAPKLLFHYYDKDFNNEADTPDNFQSRRPNTSFCFLDIRSPGLGDTAMYLCATSIGAGGGNQPQHFGDGTRLSIL.

This clone was picked up a small number of times. V gene TRBV11-2 combines with J gene TRBJ2-7, with TRBD1 matching 9 bases. The CDR3 is 14 amino acids. Unmatched junction bases numbered 5, after V lost 5 bases and J lost 3 bases. Per the germline V gene, CDR1 is SGHAT and CDR2 is FQNNGV. The CDR3: CASSPRDRDYEQYF. The CDR3 DNA sequence: TGTGCCAGCAGCCCCCGGGACAGGGACTACGAGCAGTACTTC.

The V call is TRBV6-1, the J call TRBJ2-7, with a possible D match to TRBD1 (7 bases). The CDR3 extends over 13 amino acids. With 2 bases removed from V and 5 bases from J, the gap between germline ends came to 10 bases. The germline gives CDR1 MNHNS, CDR2 SASEGT. The CDR3 loop is CASSESRGDEQYF. As DNA, the CDR3 is TGTGCCAGCAGTGAATCCAGGGGGGACGAGCAGTACTTC.

The gene calls are TRBV30 and TRBJ1-1; D is possibly TRBD1 (5 bases). The CDR3 has 17 amino acids. The V gene's germline CDR1 is GTSNPN and CDR2 SVGIG (reference sequence). The V gene lost 0 bases and the J gene lost 1 base, with 18 bases spanning the gap. This CDR3 is CAWSVPVDSYGNTEAFF. CDR3 bases: TGTGCCTGGAGTGTACCCGTCGACAGCTATGGGAACACTGAAGCTTTCTTT.

V usage is TRBV7-9 and J usage is TRBJ2-7; D might be TRBD1 (5 bases). Per the germline V gene, CDR1 is SEHNR and CDR2 is FQNEAQ (reference sequence). The CDR3 is made up of 14 amino acids. Trimming left V 1 base short and J 3 bases short, with 10 bases between. This CDR3 reads CASSLGQGYYEQYF. CDR3 bases: TGTGCCAGCAGCTTAGGTCAGGGCTACTACGAGCAGTACTTC.

The rearrangement links TRBV10-3 to TRBJ2-5; the D gene is possibly TRBD2 (5 bases). This CDR3 is 13 amino acids long. V was pared by 8 bases and J by 5 bases, with 15 bases between. Germline lookup yields CDR1 ENHRY and CDR2 SYGVKD. CDR3 nucleotides: TGTGCCATCGGTGTCCTCCGCGGGGAGACCCAGTACTTC. Protein product: CAIGVLRGETQYF.

V usage is TRBV19 and J usage is TRBJ1-2; D remains unclear. Germline V gene lookup returns CDR1 LNHDA and CDR2 SQIVND (reference sequence). This CDR3 spans 12 amino acids. The ends were cut back, 1 base at V and 7 bases at J, with 7 bases in the middle. The CDR3 spells CASSIAGRGYTF. CDR3 nucleotide sequence: TGTGCCAGTAGTATAGCGGGTCGTGGCTACACCTTC.

The rearrangement joins TRBV5-1 to TRBJ2-7; 7 bases fit TRBD2. Germline V CDR1 and CDR2: SGHRS, YFSETQ. Germline trimming cut 4 bases from V and 1 base from J; bases unmatched to any gene: 5. This CDR3 has 14 residues. Here the CDR3 reads CASSPTSESYEQYF. CDR3 DNA: TGCGCCAGCAGCCCCACTAGCGAATCCTACGAGCAGTACTTC.

The V call is TRBV19, the J call TRBJ1-2; TRBD1 matches at 8 bases. The CDR3 extends over 13 amino acids. Germline V gene data show CDR1 as LNHDA and CDR2 as SQIVND (reference sequence). V gave up 5 bases and J gave up 8 bases; unmatched junction bases: 7. CDR3 sequence reads: CASSGQGVSGYTF. The DNA for the CDR3 is TGTGCCAGTAGTGGACAGGGAGTTTCGGGCTACACCTTC.

This chain uses TRBV4-2 with TRBJ2-7; 9 bases fit TRBD2. CDR1 LGHNA and CDR2 YNFKEQ come from the germline V gene. There are 16 residues in the CDR3. The junction had 6 bases not matched to a gene; V was cut back by 0 bases and J by 3 bases. The CDR3 loop reads CASSQELRGRDYEQYF. The CDR3 DNA follows: TGTGCCAGCAGCCAAGAACTTCGCGGGAGGGACTACGAGCAGTACTTC.

V usage is TRBV7-3 and J usage is TRBJ2-1, with 9 bases identical to TRBD1. The CDR3 is 13 amino acids. The germline V gene encodes CDR1 SGHTA and CDR2 FQGTGA. The V segment lost 5 bases and the J segment 7 bases; nucleotides outside the gene matches: 3. The CDR3 sequence is CASSPGQGNEQFF. The CDR3 nucleotides are TGTGCCAGCAGCCCCGGACAGGGGAATGAGCAGTTCTTC.

The chain combines TRBV4-3 with TRBJ2-7; 8 bases fit TRBD2. This CDR3 region has 16 residues. Germline trimming cut 1 base from V and 2 bases from J; bases unmatched to any gene: 7. Germline V gives CDR1 LGHNA, CDR2 YSLEER. CDR3 region: CASSQVVSGEPYEQYF. For the CDR3, the DNA is TGCGCCAGCAGCCAAGTGGTTAGCGGGGAGCCCTACGAGCAGTACTTC.

This clone was observed once. This chain joins TRBV4-3 and TRBJ1-1; TRBD1 matches at 9 bases. Germline trimming cut 0 bases from V and 4 bases from J; bases unmatched to any gene: 3. Germline V gene lookup returns CDR1 LGHNA and CDR2 YSLEER. The CDR3 loop spans 15 amino acids. The CDR3 DNA is TGCGCCAGCAGCCAAGAAGGGACAGGGCGCACTGAAGCTTTCTTT. Its protein product is CASSQEGTGRTEAFF.

For the CDR3, the DNA is TGTGCCACTAGGACTAGCGGGATCGAGCAGTACTTC. It translates to CATRTSGIEQYF. The chain recombines TRBV5-4 with TRBJ2-7, with 12 bases matching TRBD2. In germline, CDR1 is SGHNT, CDR2 YYREEE (reference sequence). This CDR3 contains 12 residues. J gave up 6 bases and V 9 bases, and 4 bases lay outside the gene matches.

This clone turned up a few times. The chain carries TRBV6-6 and TRBJ2-7; possibly TRBD2 for D (6 bases). In germline, CDR1 is MNHNY, CDR2 SVGAGI (reference sequence). This CDR3 contains 12 residues. The V and J ends lost 7 bases and 7 bases respectively, with 14 bases between them. The CDR3 region is CASTSIGGEQYF. CDR3 DNA sequence: TGTGCCAGCACCAGCATCGGGGGAGAGCAGTACTTC.